One sample yielded the 11 T cell receptor beta chains listed below, sequenced in a study of T cell responses to AZD1222 COVID-19 vaccine. The method was immunoSEQ multiplex PCR; TCRdb's version includes in-frame clones alone and lacks a portion of them. The sample carries 100,000 to 150,000 clones, around 92% recorded once. Source: peripheral blood, taken on day 0 of AZD1222 vaccination. These receptors all come from an adult in good health.

V and J are TRBV13 and TRBJ2-1; no clear D gene. CDR1 is PRHDT, CDR2 FYEKMQ, per germline (reference sequence). With 3 bases removed from V and 5 bases from J, the gap between germline ends came to 8 bases. The length of the CDR3 is 13 residues. The CDR3 DNA reads as TGTGCCAGCAGCTTTACCCGGGACAATGAGCAGTTCTTC. As protein: CASSFTRDNEQFF. Supplemented by reference TRBV13 and TRBJ2-1, the full variable domain reads AAGVIQSPRHLIKEKRETATLKCYPIPRHDTVYWYQQGPGQDPQFLISFYEKMQSDKGSIPDRFSAQQFSDYHSELNMSSLELGDSALYFCASSFTRDNEQFFGPGTRLTVL.

The gene calls are TRBV7-9 and TRBJ2-3, with 11 bases identical to TRBD2. CDR1 is SEHNR, CDR2 FQNEAQ, per germline (reference sequence). J was trimmed by 2 bases and V by 4 bases; bases with no gene match: 2. The CDR3 contains 15 residues. The CDR3 reads CASSSGLADTDTQYF. Here the CDR3 DNA reads TGTGCCAGCAGCTCGGGACTAGCGGACACAGATACGCAGTATTTT.

The V and J genes are TRBV29-1 and TRBJ1-1; TRBD1 might be the D (6 bases). This CDR3 has 13 residues. Per the germline V gene, CDR1 is SQVTM and CDR2 is ANQGSEA. Trimming removed 7 bases from V and 7 bases from J, with 19 bases in between. CDR3 residues: CSAPGRHRDEAFF. CDR3 DNA sequence: TGCAGCGCCCCGGGCCGACACAGGGATGAAGCTTTCTTT.

The rearrangement uses TRBV18 and TRBJ2-7; the D is unclear. Trimming removed 6 bases at V and 4 bases at J, with 7 bases between. CDR3 size: 11 residues. The germline V gene encodes CDR1 KGHSH and CDR2 LQKENI. The DNA of the CDR3 is TGTGCCAGCTCTTCACTTTACGAGCAGTACTTC. This encodes CASSSLYEQYF.

In the case of this clone: Other DNA sequences in this sample translate to the same CDR3. V gene TRBV5-1 combines with J gene TRBJ1-2, with D perhaps matching TRBD1 (5 bases). Germline V CDR1 and CDR2: SGHRS, YFSETQ. This CDR3 comprises 14 residues. V was shortened by 0 bases and J by 0 bases, with 6 bases between the two germline ends. As DNA, the CDR3 is TGCGCCAGCAGCTTGGGACAGCCTAACTATGGCTACACCTTC. It translates to CASSLGQPNYGYTF.

This clone appeared once. The V call is TRBV7-9, the J call TRBJ1-4; the D is unclear. The CDR3 covers 17 residues. In germline, CDR1 is SEHNR, CDR2 FQNEAQ (reference sequence). The V and J ends lost 5 bases and 4 bases respectively, with 20 bases between them. CDR3 nucleotides: TGTGCCAGCAGCGCCTTTACTCGGCTGCAGGTTAATGAAAAACTGTTTTTT. Protein: CASSAFTRLQVNEKLFF.

The J gene is TRBJ2-7, the V gene TRBV24-1, with D tentatively TRBD1 or TRBD2 (5 bases each). Trimming stripped 9 bases from V and 3 bases from J, with 8 bases between. Germline loops: CDR1 KGHDR, CDR2 SFDVKD. The CDR3 loop spans 11 amino acids. CDR3 in DNA: TGTGCCACCGCGAGGGGCTACGAGCAGTACTTC. Its translation: CATARGYEQYF.

The chain uses TRBV14 and TRBJ2-1, with 12 bases matching TRBD2. Losses at the gene ends were 0 bases for V and 10 bases for J; bases not matched to a gene: 10. From germline, CDR1 is SGHDN and CDR2 FVKESK. CDR3 length: 17 amino acids. The CDR3 region is CASSQDRGLAGSGEQFF. The CDR3 DNA reads TGTGCCAGCAGCCAAGATCGCGGACTAGCGGGAAGTGGCGAGCAGTTCTTC.

The chain is built from TRBV19 and TRBJ2-5, with 7 bases identical to TRBD1. Germline CDR1 and CDR2: LNHDA and SQIVND (reference sequence). The CDR3 contains 16 residues. The V and J ends lost 2 bases and 2 bases, in that order; junction bases with no gene match: 8. CDR3: CASSIRYRGFQETQYF. The CDR3 DNA follows: TGTGCCAGTAGTATAAGGTACAGGGGATTTCAAGAGACCCAGTACTTC.

CDR3 residues: CAILAGHSGTDTQYF. CDR3 in DNA: TGTGCCATTCTAGCGGGACACTCTGGCACAGATACGCAGTATTTT. The J gene is TRBJ2-3, the V gene TRBV5-4; TRBD2 matches at 9 bases. The V gene end was trimmed by 9 bases and the J gene end by 1 base; junction bases not matched to a gene: 9. CDR3 length: 15 amino acids. Per germline, CDR1 SGHNT and CDR2 YYREEE (reference sequence).

The chain combines TRBV6-4 with TRBJ2-1; TRBD2 agrees at 10 bases. This CDR3 has 16 residues. CDR1 is MRHNA and CDR2 is SNTAGT in the germline V gene. Losses at the gene ends were 0 bases for V and 8 bases for J; bases not matched to a gene: 7. In nucleotides, the CDR3 is TGTGCCAGCAGTGACTCGGCCCTAGCGGGAGTCTATGAGCAGTTCTTC. Encoded protein: CASSDSALAGVYEQFF.